This T cell receptor beta chain was documented in a study of blood T cells in healthy people across ages. Broader study findings: From one million sequenced T cells, diversity estimates were lower bounds.

The CDR3 totals 15 residues. The germline V and J ends were trimmed by 0 bases and 0 bases, with 11 bases remaining between them. Germline V gene sequence: CDR1 DFQATT, CDR2 SNEGSKA (reference sequence). The study isolated at least 7 million PBMCs from each sample. Next came a second PCR, run for roughly 7 to 12 cycles, which used a sample-barcoded 5' primer along with a J-beta primer mix. TCRdb reanalysed the 5' RACE reads using MiXCR and keeps one entry per CDR3 protein. The sample has around 1,000,000 distinct CDR3 sequences; more than 30% are singletons. This clonotype was found many times. Its antigen is unidentified.

The chain joins TRBV20-1 to TRBJ1-2; D remains unclear. The sample was blood. The sequence derives from a man aged 18 to 29 in good health. Here the CDR3 reads CSARDPRTTNYGYTF. In DNA, the CDR3 is TGCAGTGCTAGAGATCCACGGACGACTAACTATGGCTACACCTTC.